A selection of T cell receptor beta chains follows, all from one sample in a study of CD8+ T cells in alopecia areata. Clones were sequenced by immunoSEQ multiplex PCR, and TCRdb holds only the in-frame ones, with some missing. The sample has some 170,000 clones, about 61% seen once. The input for sequencing was CD4+ T cells sorted from blood, taken at roughly week 58, from a patient treated with tofacitinib. The receptors were sampled from a human donor with alopecia areata. Each CDR3 is given with its conserved first and last residue. The order of the fields is V gene, CDR3 protein.

>TRBV6-5
CASSYYGAKGESPLHF
>TRBV29-1
CSVDVNPNTEAFF
>TRBV29-1
CSASSGERYEQYF
>TRBV15
CATSRDQGNYGYTF
>TRBV29-1
CSVEDPASGGYETQYF
>TRBV30
CAWRPGGLYKNIQYF
>TRBV23-1
CASSPTISTDTQYF
>TRBV2
CASSVRREETQYF
>TRBV29-1
CSVVEGGFDEQFF
>TRBV4-3
CASSPWGPSQETQYF
>TRBV5-1
CASSLSSHVSYEQYF
>TRBV10-3
CAIRRDRDGNTIYF
>TRBV2
CASSASGRTPQPQHF
>TRBV30
CAWSLSGSANYGYTF
>TRBV5-1
CASSGVYADTQYF
>TRBV6-1
CASSAGPYNSPLHF
>TRBV29-1
CSVEDLRANVLTF
>TRBV13
CASSTPKRAGTGELFF
>TRBV19
CASSIGSGANVLTF
>TRBV7-9
CASSTGQMNTEAFF
>TRBV25-1
CASSEVNNEQFF
>TRBV5-1
CASSPAGNNEQYF
>TRBV4-2
CASSQVDRESTEAFF
>TRBV29-1
CSVERAASYNEQFF
>TRBV20-1
CSAFSVETQYF
>TRBV7-6
CASSLAYPTDTQYF
>TRBV2
CASILGSNQPQHF
>TRBV5-1
CASSLEGQGGEKLFF
>TRBV29-1
CSVLQGASSGANVLTF